A selection of T cell receptor beta chains follows, all from one sample in a study of Graves' ophthalmopathy and Graves' hyperthyroidism. In TCRdb, the multiplex PCR reads were re-called with MiXCR into one record per CDR3 protein. Here the sample spans 560,000 or so distinct CDR3 sequences, roughly 39% being singletons. Material: peripheral blood or thyroid tissue (not recorded which). The receptors were gathered from an adult man with Graves' hyperthyroidism. Both conserved end residues are part of each CDR3. A D gene is named only where the DNA matches it firmly. The listing skips clone size in some rows; elsewhere it reads once, few, many or a size class.

CDR3 protein,CDR3 DNA,V gene,D gene,J gene,clone size
CASSRPRGPVQNSPLHF,TGTGCCAGCAGTCGCCCTCGGGGTCCAGTCCAAAATTCACCCCTCCACTTT,TRBV6-5,-,TRBJ1-6,few
CASSHEQGQFNQPQHF,TGCGCCAGCAGCCATGAACAGGGGCAGTTTAATCAGCCCCAGCATTTT,TRBV4-1,TRBD1,TRBJ1-5,once
CAERARRNSPLHF,TGTGCCGAAAGGGCGCGGAGAAATTCACCCCTCCACTTT,TRBV28,-,TRBJ1-6,-
CASSHTETGVNQPQYF,TGTGCCAGCAGTCACACCGAGACGGGTGTCAATCAGCCCCAGTACTTC,TRBV6-5,-,TRBJ2-5,-
CASSKQGSEQYF,TGTGCCAGTAGCAAACAGGGATCCGAGCAGTACTTC,TRBV19,-,TRBJ2-7,many
CATSKGGKPNRYSNQPQHF,TGTGCCACCAGCAAGGGGGGTAAGCCCAATCGCTATAGCAATCAGCCCCAGCATTTT,TRBV15,-,TRBJ1-5,many
CASSSTTSGGNLETQYF,TGTGCCAGCAGTTCAACCACTAGCGGGGGGAACCTGGAGACCCAGTACTTC,TRBV5-6,TRBD2,TRBJ2-5,few
CASSFGVGTDTQYF,TGTGCCAGCAGTTTTGGGGTGGGCACAGATACGCAGTATTTT,TRBV5-4,-,TRBJ2-3,-
CASSERRGLGELFF,TGTGCCAGCAGTGAAAGGCGGGGACTCGGGGAGCTGTTTTTT,TRBV2,-,TRBJ2-2,few
CASSSRPTGPTYEQYF,TGTGCCAGCAGCTCTCGCCCCACGGGGCCGACCTACGAGCAGTACTTC,TRBV11-2,-,TRBJ2-7,few
CASSLAQGYGANVLTF,TGTGCCAGCAGCTTAGCACAGGGGTACGGGGCCAACGTCCTGACTTTC,TRBV7-6,TRBD1,TRBJ2-6,-
CASSSASGAYEQYF,TGTGCCAGCAGTAGCGCTAGCGGGGCCTACGAGCAGTACTTC,TRBV27,TRBD2,TRBJ2-7,many
CSARGKNTEAFF,TGCAGTGCTAGGGGCAAGAACACTGAAGCTTTCTTT,TRBV20-1,-,TRBJ1-1,many
CAISGTGNTIYF,TGTGCCATCAGTGGGACTGGAAACACCATATATTTT,TRBV10-3,-,TRBJ1-3,-
CSTRPSRGQETQYF,TGCAGTACCCGCCCTTCAAGGGGGCAAGAGACCCAGTACTTC,TRBV20-1,-,TRBJ2-5,-
CASSLEASSGRPTEAFF,TGTGCCAGCAGCTTAGAAGCGTCCTCGGGCCGGCCCACTGAAGCTTTCTTT,TRBV7-8,-,TRBJ1-1,many
CASSYPGANTGELFF,TGCGCCAGCAGCTATCCCGGTGCGAACACCGGGGAGCTGTTTTTT,TRBV4-1,-,TRBJ2-2,few
CASRLAPVVSGELFF,TGTGCCAGCAGGCTAGCACCGGTGGTTTCCGGGGAGCTGTTTTTT,TRBV6-5,-,TRBJ2-2,many
CASSEGGSFAAGELFF,TGTGCCAGCAGTGAAGGGGGTAGCTTTGCGGCCGGGGAGCTGTTTTTT,TRBV2,-,TRBJ2-2,-
CSASTRVSNQPQHF,TGCAGTGCCAGCACCAGGGTTAGCAATCAGCCCCAGCATTTT,TRBV20-1,-,TRBJ1-5,-
CASSQTTGVGNQPQHF,TGTGCCAGCAGCCAGACGACAGGGGTGGGCAATCAGCCCCAGCATTTT,TRBV4-2,TRBD1,TRBJ1-5,many
CSARVDRAANTEAFF,TGCAGTGCTAGAGTGGACAGGGCGGCGAACACTGAAGCTTTCTTT,TRBV20-1,TRBD1,TRBJ1-1,many
CSTQGQGLRGQYF,TGCAGCACCCAGGGACAGGGGTTACGTGGGCAGTACTTC,TRBV29-1,TRBD1,TRBJ2-7,many
CASSSQGFANEKLFF,TGTGCCAGCAGTTCCCAGGGTTTTGCTAATGAAAAACTGTTTTTT,TRBV7-2,-,TRBJ1-4,-
CSGLGRYPDLYNEQFF,TGCAGCGGCCTCGGGAGATACCCAGATCTCTACAATGAGCAGTTCTTC,TRBV29-1,-,TRBJ2-1,-
CASSLGISYEQYF,TGTGCCAGCAGCTTAGGTATTTCCTACGAGCAGTACTTC,TRBV7-6,-,TRBJ2-7,many
CASSLRSGTIYF,TGTGCCAGCAGCTTACGTTCGGGCACCATATATTTT,TRBV7-8,-,TRBJ1-3,many
CATSRDGGQLNTEAFF,TGTGCCACCAGCAGAGATGGGGGACAGCTAAACACTGAAGCTTTCTTT,TRBV15,TRBD1,TRBJ1-1,many
CASSLTGLGTDTQYF,TGTGCCAGCAGCTTAACGGGACTAGGCACAGATACGCAGTATTTT,TRBV7-3,TRBD2,TRBJ2-3,-
CASRSSTGKSSGANVLTF,TGTGCCAGCAGAAGCTCGACAGGGAAGAGCTCTGGGGCCAACGTCCTGACTTTC,TRBV12-3/TRBV12-4,TRBD1,TRBJ2-6,many
CASSLSDIGANVLTF,TGTGCCAGCAGCCTGTCGGATATCGGGGCCAACGTCCTGACTTTC,TRBV2,-,TRBJ2-6,many
CASRETSGIGYEQYF,TGTGCCAGCAGGGAGACTAGCGGGATTGGGTACGAGCAGTACTTC,TRBV27,TRBD2,TRBJ2-7,few
CASSIAGVSYEQYF,TGTGCCAGTAGTATAGCGGGAGTCTCCTACGAGCAGTACTTC,TRBV19,-,TRBJ2-7,many
CSATTSGVADTQYF,TGCAGTGCTACAACTAGCGGGGTGGCAGATACGCAGTATTTT,TRBV20-1,TRBD2,TRBJ2-3,few
CASRIAGYEQYF,TGTGCCAGCAGGATAGCGGGATACGAGCAGTACTTC,TRBV7-2,TRBD2,TRBJ2-7,-
CASSLGGLRRGNEQFF,TGTGCCAGCAGCTTAGGAGGGCTGCGGCGGGGCAATGAGCAGTTCTTC,TRBV11-2,-,TRBJ2-1,-
CASTAGTAYGYTF,TGTGCCAGCACCGCCGGGACAGCCTATGGCTACACCTTC,TRBV6-2/TRBV6-3,TRBD1,TRBJ1-2,many
CASRGQEIYNQPQHF,TGTGCCAGCAGGGGACAGGAGATCTACAATCAGCCCCAGCATTTT,TRBV6-1,TRBD1,TRBJ1-5,many
CASSFPWADGYTF,TGTGCCAGCAGTTTTCCCTGGGCGGATGGCTACACCTTC,TRBV12-3/TRBV12-4,-,TRBJ1-2,-
CASSGRWRWNTEAFF,TGTGCCAGTAGCGGGAGGTGGCGTTGGAACACTGAAGCTTTCTTT,TRBV19,-,TRBJ1-1,few
CASSHSLYYEQYF,TGTGCCAGCAGCCACTCCCTCTACTACGAGCAGTACTTC,TRBV3-1,-,TRBJ2-7,few
CATSDVSGQGEETQYF,TGTGCCACCAGTGACGTGAGTGGACAGGGGGAAGAGACCCAGTACTTC,TRBV24-1,TRBD1,TRBJ2-5,-
CATGDRSPSGANVLTF,TGTGCCACGGGGGACAGATCACCCTCTGGGGCCAACGTCCTGACTTTC,TRBV24-1,TRBD1,TRBJ2-6,many
CASSGGQGGTQETQYF,TGTGCCAGCAGCGGAGGACAGGGGGGCACCCAAGAGACCCAGTACTTC,TRBV5-5,TRBD1,TRBJ2-5,-
CSVERDRAKGYTF,TGCAGCGTTGAGCGGGACAGGGCCAAAGGCTACACCTTC,TRBV29-1,TRBD1,TRBJ1-2,-
CATSESLADTQYF,TGTGCCACCAGTGAGTCGCTTGCAGATACGCAGTATTTT,TRBV24-1,-,TRBJ2-3,few
CASSPDGAGAGELFF,TGTGCCAGCAGCCCAGACGGGGCGGGAGCGGGGGAGCTGTTTTTT,TRBV11-3,TRBD2,TRBJ2-2,-
CSARVDRGLQPQHF,TGCAGTGCTAGAGTAGACAGGGGGCTTCAGCCCCAGCATTTT,TRBV20-1,TRBD1,TRBJ1-5,many
CAWSVRRQETQYF,TGTGCCTGGAGTGTACGGCGGCAAGAGACCCAGTACTTC,TRBV30,-,TRBJ2-5,few
CASSSLAGVGTDTQYF,TGTGCCAGCAGCTCCCTAGCGGGAGTGGGCACAGATACGCAGTATTTT,TRBV7-3,TRBD2,TRBJ2-3,-
CASSFGGDTYEQYF,TGTGCCAGCAGTTTCGGCGGGGACACCTACGAGCAGTACTTC,TRBV12-3/TRBV12-4,-,TRBJ2-7,few
CAISGTGVEAFF,TGTGCCATCAGCGGGACAGGGGTTGAAGCTTTCTTT,TRBV10-3,TRBD1,TRBJ1-1,-
CASSLLAHTYEQYF,TGTGCCAGCAGCTTACTTGCACACACCTACGAGCAGTACTTC,TRBV7-2,-,TRBJ2-7,many
CATTTGARNYGYTF,TGTGCCACTACGACAGGGGCGCGGAACTATGGCTACACCTTC,TRBV12-3/TRBV12-4,TRBD1,TRBJ1-2,many
CASSNGEGNQPQHF,TGTGCCAGCAGTAATGGAGAAGGCAATCAGCCCCAGCATTTT,TRBV6-6,-,TRBJ1-5,many